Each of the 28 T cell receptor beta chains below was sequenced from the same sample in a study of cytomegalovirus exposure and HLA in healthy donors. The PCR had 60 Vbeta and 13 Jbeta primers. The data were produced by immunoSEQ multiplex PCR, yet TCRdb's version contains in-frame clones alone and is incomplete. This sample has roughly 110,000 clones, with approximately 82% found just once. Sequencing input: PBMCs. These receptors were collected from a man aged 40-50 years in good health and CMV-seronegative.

This chain's CDR3 is CASSPVAGETYEQYF. DNA for the CDR3: TGTGCCAGCAGCCCCGTAGCGGGGGAAACCTACGAGCAGTACTTC. The chain joins TRBV7-2 to TRBJ2-7; 9 positions agree with TRBD2. After removal of 5 bases from V and 2 bases from J, the junction contained 7 bases not matched to a gene. CDR1 and CDR2 (germline): SGHTA, FQGNSA. This CDR3 spans 15 amino acids.

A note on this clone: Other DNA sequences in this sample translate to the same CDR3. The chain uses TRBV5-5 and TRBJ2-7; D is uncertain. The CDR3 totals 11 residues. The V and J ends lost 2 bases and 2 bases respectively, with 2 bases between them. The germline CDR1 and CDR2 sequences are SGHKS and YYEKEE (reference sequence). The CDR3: CASSFTYEQYF. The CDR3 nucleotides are TGTGCCAGCAGCTTTACCTACGAGCAGTACTTC.

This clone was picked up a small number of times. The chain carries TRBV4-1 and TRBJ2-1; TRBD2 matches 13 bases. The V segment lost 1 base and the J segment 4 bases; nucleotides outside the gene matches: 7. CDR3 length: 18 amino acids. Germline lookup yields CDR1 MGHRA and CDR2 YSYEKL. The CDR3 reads CASSQAATSGGVYNEQFF. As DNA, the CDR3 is TGCGCCAGCAGCCAAGCGGCTACTAGCGGGGGGGTGTACAATGAGCAGTTCTTC.

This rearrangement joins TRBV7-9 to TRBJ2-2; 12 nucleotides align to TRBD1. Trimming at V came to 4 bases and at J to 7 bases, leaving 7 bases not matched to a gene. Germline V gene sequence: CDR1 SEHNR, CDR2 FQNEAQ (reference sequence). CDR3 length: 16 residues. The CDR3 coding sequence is TGTGCCAGCAGCTCCCGGGACAGGGGGCTGGTCGGGGAGCTGTTTTTT. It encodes CASSSRDRGLVGELFF.

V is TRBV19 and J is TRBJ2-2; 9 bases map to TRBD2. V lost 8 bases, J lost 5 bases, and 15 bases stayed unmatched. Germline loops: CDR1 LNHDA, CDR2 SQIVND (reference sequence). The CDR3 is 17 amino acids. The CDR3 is CASCPGRGGASTGELFF. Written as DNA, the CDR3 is TGTGCCAGTTGCCCTGGGCGCGGGGGGGCTTCGACCGGGGAGCTGTTTTTT.

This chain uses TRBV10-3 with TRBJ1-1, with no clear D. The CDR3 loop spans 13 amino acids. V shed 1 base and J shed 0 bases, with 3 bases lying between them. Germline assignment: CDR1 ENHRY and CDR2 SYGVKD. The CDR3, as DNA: TGTGCCATCAGTGAGTATATGAACACTGAAGCTTTCTTT. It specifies CAISEYMNTEAFF.

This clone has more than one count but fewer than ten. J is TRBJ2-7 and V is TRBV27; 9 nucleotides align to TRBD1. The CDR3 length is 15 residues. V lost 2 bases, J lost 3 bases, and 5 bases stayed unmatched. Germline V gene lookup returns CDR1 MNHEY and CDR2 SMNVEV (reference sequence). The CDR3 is CASSLVGTGIYEQYF. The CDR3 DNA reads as TGTGCCAGCAGTTTAGTCGGGACAGGGATCTACGAGCAGTACTTC.

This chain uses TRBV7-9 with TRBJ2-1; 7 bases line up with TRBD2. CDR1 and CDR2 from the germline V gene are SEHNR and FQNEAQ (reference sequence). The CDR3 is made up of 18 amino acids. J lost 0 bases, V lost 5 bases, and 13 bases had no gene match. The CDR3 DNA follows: TGTGCCAGCAGCCCTGGAGCCCAGCGGGGCCTCTCCTACAATGAGCAGTTCTTC. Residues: CASSPGAQRGLSYNEQFF.

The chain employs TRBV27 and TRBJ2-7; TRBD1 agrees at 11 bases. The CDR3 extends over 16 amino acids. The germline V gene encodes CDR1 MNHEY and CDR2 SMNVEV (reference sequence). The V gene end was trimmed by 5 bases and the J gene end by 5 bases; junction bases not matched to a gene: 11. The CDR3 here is CASSTSRTGGINEQYF. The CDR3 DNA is TGTGCCAGCAGTACCTCTAGGACAGGGGGCATCAACGAGCAGTACTTC.

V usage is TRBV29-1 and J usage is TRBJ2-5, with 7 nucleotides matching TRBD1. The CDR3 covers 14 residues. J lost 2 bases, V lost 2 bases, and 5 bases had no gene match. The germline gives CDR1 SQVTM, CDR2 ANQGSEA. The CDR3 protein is CSVEPPGQQETQYF. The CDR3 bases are TGCAGCGTTGAACCTCCGGGACAGCAAGAGACCCAGTACTTC.

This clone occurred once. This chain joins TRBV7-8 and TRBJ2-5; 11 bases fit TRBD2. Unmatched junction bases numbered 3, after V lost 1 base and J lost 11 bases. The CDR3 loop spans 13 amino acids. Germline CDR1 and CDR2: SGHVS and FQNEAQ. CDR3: CASSLERTSGQYF. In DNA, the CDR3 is TGTGCCAGCAGCTTAGAAAGGACTAGCGGGCAGTACTTC.

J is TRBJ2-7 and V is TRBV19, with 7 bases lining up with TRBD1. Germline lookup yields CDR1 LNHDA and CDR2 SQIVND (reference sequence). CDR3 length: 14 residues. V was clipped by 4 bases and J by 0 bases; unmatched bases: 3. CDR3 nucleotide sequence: TGTGCCAGTAGTAAAAGACAGGGCTCCTACGAGCAGTACTTC. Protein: CASSKRQGSYEQYF.

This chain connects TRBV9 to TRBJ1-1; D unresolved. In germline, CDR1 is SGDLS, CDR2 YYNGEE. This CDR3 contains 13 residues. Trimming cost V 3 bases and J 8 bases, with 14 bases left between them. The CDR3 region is CASSAFSGAEAFF. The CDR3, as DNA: TGTGCCAGCAGCGCCTTTTCAGGTGCGGAAGCTTTCTTT.

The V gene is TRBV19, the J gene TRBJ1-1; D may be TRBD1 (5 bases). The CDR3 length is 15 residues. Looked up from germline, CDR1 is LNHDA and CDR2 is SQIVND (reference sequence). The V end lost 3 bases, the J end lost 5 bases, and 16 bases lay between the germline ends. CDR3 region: CASSILDGTNTEAFF. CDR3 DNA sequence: TGTGCCAGTAGTATTCTTGATGGGACTAATACTGAAGCTTTCTTT.

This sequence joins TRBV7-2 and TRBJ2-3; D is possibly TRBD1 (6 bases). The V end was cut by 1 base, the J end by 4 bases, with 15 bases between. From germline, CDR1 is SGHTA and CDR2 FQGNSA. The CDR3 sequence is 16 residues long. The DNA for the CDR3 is TGTGCCAGCAGCTTAGGGGCTTCCAGGGGAGCAGATACGCAGTATTTT. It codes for CASSLGASRGADTQYF.

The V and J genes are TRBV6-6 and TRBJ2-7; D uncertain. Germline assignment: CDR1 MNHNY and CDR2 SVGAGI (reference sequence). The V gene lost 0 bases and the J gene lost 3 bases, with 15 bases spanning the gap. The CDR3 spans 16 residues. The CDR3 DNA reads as TGTGCCAGCAGTTACTCGGTCCCCGCACACCTCTACGAGCAGTACTTC. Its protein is CASSYSVPAHLYEQYF.

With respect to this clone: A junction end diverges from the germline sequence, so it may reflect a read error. CDR3 bases: TGTTCCAGCAGCTCAATCACAGACTCCTACGAGCAGTACTTC. This gives the protein CSSSSITDSYEQYF. The chain is built from TRBV7-9 and TRBJ2-7; D not resolved. CDR3 length: 14 amino acids. Germline V lookup: CDR1 SEHNR, CDR2 FQNEAQ (reference sequence).

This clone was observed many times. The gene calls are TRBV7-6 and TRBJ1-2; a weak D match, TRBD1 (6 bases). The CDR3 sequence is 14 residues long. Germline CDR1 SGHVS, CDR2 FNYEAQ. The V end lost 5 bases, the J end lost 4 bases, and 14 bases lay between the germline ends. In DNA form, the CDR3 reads TGTGCCAGCAGCGTTACAGGGAGAGGCTATGGCTACACCTTC. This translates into CASSVTGRGYGYTF. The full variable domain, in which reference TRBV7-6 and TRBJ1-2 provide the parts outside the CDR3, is GAGVSQSPRYKVTKRGQDVALRCDPISGHVSLYWYRQALGQGPEFLTYFNYEAQQDKSGLPNDRFSAERPEGSISTLTIQRTEQRDSAMYRCASSVTGRGYGYTFGSGTRLTVV.

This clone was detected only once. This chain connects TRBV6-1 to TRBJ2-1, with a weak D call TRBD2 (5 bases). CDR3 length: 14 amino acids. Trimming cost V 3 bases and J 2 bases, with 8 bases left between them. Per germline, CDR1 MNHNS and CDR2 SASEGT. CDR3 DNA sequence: TGTGCCAGCAGTGAGAGGGTCCCCTACAATGAGCAGTTCTTC. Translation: CASSERVPYNEQFF.

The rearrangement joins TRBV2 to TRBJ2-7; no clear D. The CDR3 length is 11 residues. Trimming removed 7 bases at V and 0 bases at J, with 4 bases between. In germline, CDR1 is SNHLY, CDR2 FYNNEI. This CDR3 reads CASTLSYEQYF. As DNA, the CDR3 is TGTGCCAGCACTCTCTCCTACGAGCAGTACTTC.

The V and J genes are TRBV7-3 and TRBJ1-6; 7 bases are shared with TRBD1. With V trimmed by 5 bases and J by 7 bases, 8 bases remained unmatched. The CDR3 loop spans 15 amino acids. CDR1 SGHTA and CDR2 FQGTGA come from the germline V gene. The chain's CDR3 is CASSQQGRGNSPLHF. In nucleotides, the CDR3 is TGTGCCAGCAGCCAACAGGGGCGAGGGAATTCACCCCTCCACTTT.

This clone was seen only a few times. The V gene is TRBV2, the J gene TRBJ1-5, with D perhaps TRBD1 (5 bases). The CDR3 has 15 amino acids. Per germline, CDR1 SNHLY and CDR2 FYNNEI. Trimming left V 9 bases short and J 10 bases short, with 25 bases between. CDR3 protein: CASMRAQEGRYPQHF. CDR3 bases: TGTGCCAGTATGAGGGCACAGGAGGGCCGTTATCCCCAGCATTTT.

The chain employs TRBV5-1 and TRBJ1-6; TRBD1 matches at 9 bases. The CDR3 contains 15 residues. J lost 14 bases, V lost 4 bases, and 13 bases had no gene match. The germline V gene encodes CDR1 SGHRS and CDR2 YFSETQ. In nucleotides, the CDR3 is TGCGCCAGCAGCCCGGGGACAGGGATCAGGACGGCCCTCCACTTT. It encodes CASSPGTGIRTALHF.

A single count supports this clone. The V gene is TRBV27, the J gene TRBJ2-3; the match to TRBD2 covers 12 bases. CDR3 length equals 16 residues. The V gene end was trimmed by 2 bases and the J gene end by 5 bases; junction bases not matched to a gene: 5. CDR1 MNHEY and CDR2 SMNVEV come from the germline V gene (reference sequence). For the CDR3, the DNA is TGTGCCAGCAGTTTAGGCCTAGCGGGGGGGCAAGATACGCAGTATTTT. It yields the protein CASSLGLAGGQDTQYF.

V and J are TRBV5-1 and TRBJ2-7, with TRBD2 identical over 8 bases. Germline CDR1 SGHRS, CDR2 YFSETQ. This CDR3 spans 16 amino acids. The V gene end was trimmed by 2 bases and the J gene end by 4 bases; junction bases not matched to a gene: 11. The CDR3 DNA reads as TGCGCCAGCAGCTTCGCCAACGGGGGGGCCAGGTACGAGCAGTACTTC. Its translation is CASSFANGGARYEQYF.

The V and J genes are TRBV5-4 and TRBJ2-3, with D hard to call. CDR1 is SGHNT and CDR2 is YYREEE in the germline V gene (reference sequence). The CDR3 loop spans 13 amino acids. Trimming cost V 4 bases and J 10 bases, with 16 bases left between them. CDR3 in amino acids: CASSPDPSRAQYF. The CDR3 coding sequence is TGTGCCAGCAGCCCCGACCCCAGCCGGGCGCAGTATTTT. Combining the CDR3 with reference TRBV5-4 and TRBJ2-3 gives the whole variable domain ETGVTQSPTHLIKTRGQQVTLRCSSQSGHNTVSWYQQALGQGPQFIFQYYREEENGRGNFPPRFSGLQFPNYSSELNVNALELDDSALYLCASSPDPSRAQYFGPGTRLTVL.

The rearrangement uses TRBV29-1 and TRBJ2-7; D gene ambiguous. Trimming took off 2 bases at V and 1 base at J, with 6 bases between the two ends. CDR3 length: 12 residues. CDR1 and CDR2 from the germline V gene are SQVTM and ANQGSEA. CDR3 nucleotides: TGCAGCGTTGAATCTAATTCCTACGAGCAGTACTTC. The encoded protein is CSVESNSYEQYF.

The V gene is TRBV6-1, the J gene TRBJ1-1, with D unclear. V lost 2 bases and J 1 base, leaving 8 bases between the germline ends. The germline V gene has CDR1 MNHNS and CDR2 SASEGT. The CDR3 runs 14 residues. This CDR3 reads CASSERGGNTEAFF. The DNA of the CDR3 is TGTGCCAGCAGTGAAAGAGGAGGGAACACTGAAGCTTTCTTT.